The T cell receptor (beta chain) under discussion was sequenced for a study of blood T cell repertoires in COVID-19 (TCRdb year 2020). Some background on the complete study: The collaborator samples originated in the United States, Italy and Spain and spanned the acute and convalescent phases of COVID-19. A freely available public database, intended as a resource for researchers studying the immune response to SARS-CoV-2, is where the repertoires were released. Where HLA class I and class II types were available, the types were taken from metadata supplied by the sample provider, not from assay-based typing. Nearly every sample came with metadata listing a de-identified subject ID, COVID-19 status, age in years and sex. The dataset comprised deeply sampled blood TCRbeta repertoires from subjects exposed to, actively infected with, or recovered from COVID-19. Samples were obtained from the ongoing ImmuneRACE study (first 160 participants) and from over 1,000 subjects provided by 6 global collaborators. The prospective study material was composed of cDNA or gDNA derived from T cells, B-cell-depleted T cells, or PBMCs.

One collaborating source in Seattle enrolled patients during active infection and followed them longitudinally through the course of disease. Each collaborating institution followed its own protocols to collect whole blood in K2EDTA tubes. For TCRbeta analysis, collaborator samples were shipped as frozen whole blood, as isolated PBMCs, or as DNA extracted from either sample type. Paper-wide results and their limitations: The quantity of clinical and demographic metadata differed by source and by participant and was supplied without curation.

The CDR1 and CDR2 encoded by the germline V gene (reference sequence) are LNHDA and SQIVND. V loses 6 bases of germline sequence and J loses 1 base, and the interval between the two ends is 12 bases. There are 15 amino acids in the CDR3, from cysteine to phenylalanine inclusive. Only CDR3 DNA remains: 45 bases, in frame from the first base. About this clone: This receptor's antigen is unknown. No clone much larger than this one lies a single base away; base qualities are absent.

The immunoSEQ Assay, a bias-controlled multiplex PCR, was used to amplify TCRbeta CDR3 regions from genomic DNA. On the study's bioinformatics: The number of nucleated cells in each sample was estimated from the amplification of reference gene primers within the assay. Sequence reads were collapsed and filtered to measure the absolute abundance of every unique TCRbeta CDR3 rearrangement. For each sample, productive Simpson clonality was calculated as the square root of Simpson's diversity index across productive rearrangements. The table was pulled from immuneACCESS by TCRdb, which kept in-frame rearrangements only. Such tables lose some clones; where checked, under half of the loss comes from unresolved V genes, and the rest has no known cause. V, J and clone size are taken as reported in that table, and D and trimming were inferred from the DNA itself. The sample table contains about 180,000 clones; only one count was recorded for 80% to 85% of them. Around 6.3% of the sample lies in the top ten.

The sequence was collected from a woman between 35 and 50 years old with COVID-19, enrolled during active disease. The sequence links TRBV19 to TRBJ1-4; perhaps TRBD1 is the D gene, with 6 bases matching. The specimen was peripheral blood. The CDR3 region has the sequence CASRPGTRTNEKLFF. In nucleotide form, the sequence is TGTGCCAGTAGGCCAGGGACAAGAACTAATGAAAAACTGTTTTTT.